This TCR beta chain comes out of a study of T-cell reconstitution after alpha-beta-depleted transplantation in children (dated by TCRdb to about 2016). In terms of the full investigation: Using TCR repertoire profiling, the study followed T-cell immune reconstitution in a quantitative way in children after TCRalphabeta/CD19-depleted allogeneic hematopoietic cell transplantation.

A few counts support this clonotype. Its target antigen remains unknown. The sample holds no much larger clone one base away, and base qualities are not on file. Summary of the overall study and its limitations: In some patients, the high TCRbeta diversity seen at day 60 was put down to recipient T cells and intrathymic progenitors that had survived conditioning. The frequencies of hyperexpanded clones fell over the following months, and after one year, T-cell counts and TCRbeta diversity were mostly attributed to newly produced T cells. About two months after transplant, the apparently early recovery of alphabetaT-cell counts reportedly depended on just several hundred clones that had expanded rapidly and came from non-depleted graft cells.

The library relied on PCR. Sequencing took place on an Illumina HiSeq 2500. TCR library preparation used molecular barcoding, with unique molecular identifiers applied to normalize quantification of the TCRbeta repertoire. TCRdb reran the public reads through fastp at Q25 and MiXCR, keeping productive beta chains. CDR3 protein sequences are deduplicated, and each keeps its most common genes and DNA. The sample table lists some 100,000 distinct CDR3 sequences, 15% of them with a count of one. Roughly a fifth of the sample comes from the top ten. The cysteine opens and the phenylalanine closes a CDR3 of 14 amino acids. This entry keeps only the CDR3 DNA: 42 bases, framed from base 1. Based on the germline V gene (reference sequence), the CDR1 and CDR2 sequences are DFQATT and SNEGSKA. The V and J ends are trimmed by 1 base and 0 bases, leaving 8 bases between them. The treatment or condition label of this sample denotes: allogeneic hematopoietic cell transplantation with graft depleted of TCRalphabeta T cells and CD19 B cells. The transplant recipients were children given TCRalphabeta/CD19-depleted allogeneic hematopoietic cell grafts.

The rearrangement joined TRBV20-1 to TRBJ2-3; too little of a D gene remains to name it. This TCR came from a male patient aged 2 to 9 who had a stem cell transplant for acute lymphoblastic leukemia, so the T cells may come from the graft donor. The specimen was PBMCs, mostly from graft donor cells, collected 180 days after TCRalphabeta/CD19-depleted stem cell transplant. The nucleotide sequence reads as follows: TGCAGTGCTAGAGGGAAAGGAAGCACAGATACGCAGTATTTT. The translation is CSARGKGSTDTQYF.